Listed here are 16 T cell receptor beta chains from one sample, sequenced in a study of blood T cell repertoires in COVID-19. TCRdb's copy holds only in-frame clones and misses some; the assay was immunoSEQ multiplex PCR. The data show about 420,000 clones, roughly 89% seen once. The sample comprised peripheral blood. The receptors here all came from a man between 18 and 29 years old with COVID-19, enrolled during active disease.

The gene calls are TRBV7-9 and TRBJ2-5; D is ambiguous. Germline V gene lookup returns CDR1 SEHNR and CDR2 FQNEAQ (reference sequence). CDR3 length equals 14 residues. V gave up 0 bases and J gave up 7 bases, with 12 bases separating them. CDR3 sequence reads: CASSLATSSGTQYF. The CDR3 DNA is TGTGCCAGCAGCTTAGCTACGAGTTCCGGGACCCAGTACTTC.

The rearrangement uses TRBV30 and TRBJ2-2; 11 positions agree with TRBD1. The CDR3 spans 18 residues. The V and J ends lost 1 base and 4 bases, in that order; junction bases with no gene match: 11. Per the germline V gene, CDR1 is GTSNPN and CDR2 is SVGIG (reference sequence). The CDR3 loop reads CAWSDYRDRGWITGELFF. CDR3 DNA sequence: TGTGCCTGGAGTGACTACCGGGACAGGGGGTGGATCACCGGGGAGCTGTTTTTT.

The J gene is TRBJ2-2, the V gene TRBV6-4; TRBD1 agrees at 8 bases. This CDR3 is 15 amino acids long. The V gene end was trimmed by 8 bases and the J gene end by 5 bases; junction bases not matched to a gene: 10. Germline values: CDR1 MRHNA, CDR2 SNTAGT. The CDR3 DNA reads as TGTGCCAGCTCCGAACAGGGGGGTACGACCGGGGAGCTGTTTTTT. This codes for CASSEQGGTTGELFF.

V is TRBV4-2 and J is TRBJ1-1, with TRBD1 as a possible D gene (6 bases). The germline gives CDR1 LGHNA, CDR2 YNFKEQ. The CDR3 is 14 amino acids. V was clipped by 5 bases and J by 3 bases, with 13 bases between them. CDR3 DNA: TGTGCCAGCAGCGCGAACAGGGCCGACACTGAAGCTTTCTTT. Its protein product is CASSANRADTEAFF.

The rearrangement uses TRBV7-9 and TRBJ2-1; no firm D call. The CDR3 is 14 amino acids. Trimming removed 5 bases from V and 6 bases from J, with 14 bases in between. Germline V gives CDR1 SEHNR, CDR2 FQNEAQ (reference sequence). CDR3 DNA: TGTGCCAGCAGCCCCCCCATGGCGGCCAATGAGCAGTTCTTC. Its protein product is CASSPPMAANEQFF.

The chain joins TRBV18 to TRBJ2-2; maybe TRBD1 (5 bases). Trimming left V 2 bases short and J 6 bases short, with 10 bases between. The length of the CDR3 is 14 residues. CDR1 and CDR2 (germline): KGHSH, LQKENI. This CDR3 reads CASSPTQGSGELFF. Here the CDR3 DNA reads TGTGCCAGCTCACCAACCCAGGGATCCGGGGAGCTGTTTTTT.

The chain links TRBV7-9 to TRBJ2-5, with TRBD1 identical over 8 bases. The CDR3 is 14 residues long. The germline CDR1 and CDR2 sequences are SEHNR and FQNEAQ (reference sequence). V lost 3 bases and J lost 5; bases outside the gene matches: 5. The CDR3 DNA reads TGTGCCAGCAGCTTGACAGGGGTCGAGGAGACCCAGTACTTC. Protein sequence: CASSLTGVEETQYF.

The CDR3 loop reads CASTGQSYEQYF. Here the CDR3 DNA reads TGTGCCAGCACGGGACAGTCCTACGAGCAGTACTTC. The rearrangement links TRBV3-1 (or the pseudogene TRBV3-2) to TRBJ2-7; 7 bases are a match to TRBD1. Germline V gene data show CDR1 as LGHDT and CDR2 as YNNKEL (reference sequence). Unmatched junction bases numbered 1, after V lost 7 bases and J lost 1 base. The length of the CDR3 is 12 residues.

This chain's CDR3 is CAISESSSGSPYEQYF. CDR3 nucleotides: TGTGCCATCAGTGAGTCGTCTAGCGGGAGTCCCTACGAGCAGTACTTC. This sequence joins TRBV10-3 and TRBJ2-7; TRBD2 aligns across 10 bases. Trimming took 0 bases from V and 2 from J; bases not matched to a gene: 4. Germline V gene lookup returns CDR1 ENHRY and CDR2 SYGVKD. CDR3 length: 16 amino acids.

The CDR3 spells CASKVGGPNYGYTF. The CDR3 region has the DNA TGTGCCAGTAAGGTCGGGGGGCCCAACTATGGCTACACCTTC. This chain links TRBV19 with TRBJ1-2; TRBD1 might be the D (6 bases). CDR3 length equals 14 residues. V was trimmed by 7 bases and J by 2 bases, leaving 14 bases between them. Germline V gene sequence: CDR1 LNHDA, CDR2 SQIVND (reference sequence).

The chain has TRBV14 and TRBJ1-2; D perhaps matches TRBD1 (5 bases). Germline-derived CDR1 and CDR2 are SGHDN and FVKESK. V shed 0 bases and J shed 3 bases, with 5 bases lying between them. This CDR3 has 13 amino acids. The CDR3 sequence is CASSQDRDYGYTF. CDR3 nucleotides: TGTGCCAGCAGCCAAGACAGGGACTATGGCTACACCTTC.

V usage is TRBV27 and J usage is TRBJ1-1, with D maybe TRBD1 (5 bases). Germline CDR1 MNHEY, CDR2 SMNVEV (reference sequence). This CDR3 has 12 amino acids. Trimming removed 6 bases at V and 4 bases at J, with 9 bases between. The CDR3 sequence: CASSPGGTEAFF. As DNA, the CDR3 is TGTGCCAGCAGCCCGGGGGGCACTGAAGCTTTCTTT.

The chain employs TRBV5-1 and TRBJ2-3, with 7 bases that match TRBD2. Germline CDR1 SGHRS, CDR2 YFSETQ. With 3 bases clipped from V and 3 bases from J, the junction kept 7 bases outside the gene matches. The CDR3 spans 15 residues. The CDR3 here is CASSSYGLETDTQYF. CDR3 DNA: TGCGCCAGCAGCTCCTATGGACTAGAGACAGATACGCAGTATTTT.

The J gene is TRBJ2-7, the V gene TRBV9; 9 bases are a match to TRBD2. The CDR3 length is 15 residues. Germline V gene lookup returns CDR1 SGDLS and CDR2 YYNGEE. V lost 0 bases, J lost 2 bases, and 3 bases stayed unmatched. CDR3 nucleotides: TGTGCCAGCAGCGTAGGACTAGCGGATACCTACGAGCAGTACTTC. It is translated as CASSVGLADTYEQYF. Variable domain in full (rest from reference TRBV9 and TRBJ2-7): DSGVTQTPKHLITATGQRVTLRCSPRSGDLSVYWYQQSLDQGLQFLIQYYNGEERAKGNILERFSAQQFPDLHSELNLSSLELGDSALYFCASSVGLADTYEQYFGPGTRLTVT.

The rearrangement joins TRBV5-6 to TRBJ2-1, with TRBD1 matching over 9 bases. This CDR3 is built from 15 residues. Per the germline V gene, CDR1 is SGHDT and CDR2 is YYEEEE. The V and J ends lost 2 bases and 6 bases, in that order; junction bases with no gene match: 6. This chain's CDR3 is CASSFPGQGLNEQFF. The CDR3 nucleotides read TGTGCCAGCAGCTTCCCGGGACAGGGTCTCAATGAGCAGTTCTTC.

The V and J genes are TRBV27 and TRBJ1-5; TRBD1 agrees at 9 bases. CDR1 is MNHEY, CDR2 SMNVEV, per germline (reference sequence). The J segment lost 2 bases and the V segment lost 6 bases, leaving 5 bases of the junction unmatched. This CDR3 contains 15 residues. In DNA, the CDR3 is TGTGCCAGCAGCCCCGGGACAGGGCGCAATCAGCCCCAGCATTTT. This gives the protein CASSPGTGRNQPQHF.